The sequence of this TCR beta chain was determined in a study of blood T cell repertoires in COVID-19. Across the study: Donors in the United States, Italy and Spain gave samples during acute or convalescent COVID-19. PBMCs, B-cell-depleted T cells, or T cells provided the cDNA or gDNA that made up the material.

In the authors' methods: Amplification of reference gene primers was used by the study to estimate nucleated cell counts. The repertoire was sequenced with immunoSEQ multiplex PCR; TCRdb's copy has only in-frame clones and lacks some. That table gives V, J and clone size, and the DNA gave D and trimming. The sample records roughly 300,000 clones, 75% to 85% being singletons. The CDR3 has 13 amino acids. CDR1 and CDR2 (germline): SGHTA, FQGTGA. Between the trimmed V and J ends, which lost 5 bases and 6 bases, there was a span of 13 bases. Sequenced input: peripheral blood. The source of this sequence is a human donor in a cohort sampled during active COVID-19. The V and J genes are TRBV7-3 and TRBJ1-2; D is perhaps TRBD1 (6 bases). The CDR3 loop is CASSRRGPDGYTF. The CDR3 DNA reads TGTGCCAGCAGCCGCAGGGGCCCAGATGGCTACACCTTC.